The present TCR beta chain was sequenced within a study of T cell repertoires in cytomegalovirus infection. Study background: Shared public TCR beta signatures pointed to both CMV infection and a matching HLA type.

Study-wide results and limits: Carriers of CMV and the relevant HLA type were discriminated by public TCR beta frequency.

TCRdb reprocessed the reads via MiXCR and lists one record per CDR3 protein. The repertoire holds 480,000 or so distinct CDR3 sequences, with around 11% as singletons. This clonotype was seen repeatedly, ten times or more. Its specificity is unknown. Sequencing used PBMCs. This sequence was found in a human donor in good health (CMV status not recorded). Some clones in this sample may be carry-over from other donors' samples.

In nucleotides, the CDR3 is TGTGCATACGGCAAGGCGGGAGCCTACAATGAGCAGTTCTTC. Its protein is CAYGKAGAYNEQFF. The chain uses TRBV28 and TRBJ2-1, with 7 positions matching TRBD2. This CDR3 comprises 14 residues. Germline assignment: CDR1 MDHEN and CDR2 SYDVKM.